The 22 T cell receptor beta chains below all came from one sample that was sequenced in a study of blood T cell repertoires in COVID-19. Sequencing was performed with immunoSEQ multiplex PCR; in TCRdb, only in-frame clones are kept and a portion is missing. The sample lists about 200,000 clones, 85% to 95% seen once, with 0.6% to 0.8% in the top ten. Sequencing input: peripheral blood. These receptors came from a man aged 25 to 40 with COVID-19, enrolled during active disease.

CDR3 nucleotides: TGTGCCAGCAGCTCCTCTGGGGCCAACGTCCTGACTTTC. Translating it yields CASSSSGANVLTF. V and J are TRBV12-3 or TRBV12-4 and TRBJ2-6, with D unclear. The CDR3 is made up of 13 amino acids. Trimming cost V 6 bases and J 0 bases, with 3 bases left between them.

The V call is TRBV5-4, the J call TRBJ1-3, with D tentatively TRBD1 (5 bases). There are 15 residues in the CDR3. Trimming took off 3 bases at V and 2 bases at J, with 12 bases between the two ends. Germline CDR1 is SGHNT and CDR2 is YYREEE (reference sequence). CDR3 sequence (DNA): TGTGCCAGCAGCTCACTAACAGGAGCTGGAAACACCATATATTTT. Protein sequence: CASSSLTGAGNTIYF.

The count of this clone is one. This chain uses TRBV2 with TRBJ2-1; TRBD2 matches at 8 bases. Trimming removed 5 bases from V and 7 bases from J; junction bases left unmatched: 7. The CDR3 has 14 amino acids. Germline V CDR1 and CDR2: SNHLY, FYNNEI. The CDR3 is CASSKGLGTNEQFF. The CDR3 DNA reads as TGTGCCAGCAGTAAGGGACTAGGGACAAATGAGCAGTTCTTC.

The rearrangement joins TRBV5-4 to TRBJ2-5; a possible D gene is TRBD1 (5 bases). The CDR3 is made up of 15 amino acids. Germline V gives CDR1 SGHNT, CDR2 YYREEE (reference sequence). Trimming pared 1 base from V and 0 bases from J, leaving 10 bases between. The CDR3 coding sequence is TGTGCCAGCAGCTTGCCTAGGGGTAACCAAGAGACCCAGTACTTC. It yields the protein CASSLPRGNQETQYF.

The genes are TRBV6-5 and TRBJ2-1; 7 nucleotides align to TRBD2. J gave up 9 bases and V 4 bases, and 3 bases lay outside the gene matches. Germline V CDR1 and CDR2: MNHEY, SVGAGI. The length of the CDR3 is 12 residues. The CDR3 here is CASSSPGGEQFF. The CDR3 DNA follows: TGTGCCAGCAGTTCCCCGGGGGGTGAGCAGTTCTTC.

The chain combines TRBV27 with TRBJ1-2; 10 bases match TRBD1. Germline CDR1 and CDR2: MNHEY and SMNVEV (reference sequence). The CDR3 is 16 amino acids. J gave up 6 bases and V 1 base, and 8 bases lay outside the gene matches. The CDR3 here is CASSLYGGQGTHGYTF. CDR3 DNA: TGTGCCAGCAGTTTATATGGGGGACAGGGGACCCATGGCTACACCTTC.

The chain employs TRBV3-1 (or the pseudogene TRBV3-2) and TRBJ1-3, with TRBD1 as a possible D gene (5 bases). CDR1 and CDR2 from the germline V gene are LGHDT and YNNKEL (reference sequence). The V end was cut by 3 bases, the J end by 2 bases, with 11 bases between. The CDR3 covers 15 residues. The CDR3, as DNA: TGTGCCAGCAGCCACAGGGTTTTCGCTGGAAACACCATATATTTT. It is translated as CASSHRVFAGNTIYF.

The V gene is TRBV5-1, the J gene TRBJ1-1; a possible D gene is TRBD1 (5 bases). Germline V gene sequence: CDR1 SGHRS, CDR2 YFSETQ. V lost 4 bases and J 9 bases, leaving 16 bases between the germline ends. The CDR3 sequence is 13 residues long. The CDR3 region is CASSARQNSQAFF. DNA for the CDR3: TGCGCCAGCAGCGCAAGACAGAATTCTCAAGCTTTCTTT. Variable domain in full (rest from reference TRBV5-1 and TRBJ1-1): KAGVTQTPRYLIKTRGQQVTLSCSPISGHRSVSWYQQTPGQGLQFLFEYFSETQRNKGNFPGRFSGRQFSNSRSEMNVSTLELGDSALYLCASSARQNSQAFFGQGTRLTVV.

The chain employs TRBV5-4 and TRBJ2-2; 11 nucleotides align to TRBD1. The length of the CDR3 is 17 residues. With 2 bases clipped from V and 4 bases from J, the junction kept 7 bases outside the gene matches. CDR1 is SGHNT, CDR2 YYREEE, per germline (reference sequence). The CDR3 loop reads CASSFPTGQGVTGELFF. In DNA, the CDR3 is TGTGCCAGCAGCTTCCCGACGGGACAGGGGGTCACCGGGGAGCTGTTTTTT.

The rearrangement links TRBV7-9 to TRBJ1-2; D unresolved. Germline assignment: CDR1 SEHNR and CDR2 FQNEAQ (reference sequence). Deletions cut 4 bases from V and 5 bases from J, with 14 bases between. The CDR3 is 14 amino acids. The CDR3 reads CASSSTEFQYGYTF. The CDR3 bases are TGTGCCAGCAGCTCGACGGAGTTCCAATATGGCTACACCTTC.

With regard to this clone: Other DNA sequences in the same sample also yield this CDR3. The V call is TRBV29-1, the J call TRBJ1-3, with TRBD1 matching over 8 bases. Germline CDR1 and CDR2: SQVTM and ANQGSEA. The CDR3 is made up of 13 amino acids. The junction had 3 bases not matched to a gene; V was cut back by 4 bases and J by 4 bases. CDR3 in amino acids: CSVGQGTGNTIYF. The CDR3 region has the DNA TGCAGCGTTGGACAGGGGACAGGAAACACCATATATTTT.

This clone appeared a few times. The V gene is TRBV27, the J gene TRBJ1-1; D uncertain. The V and J ends lost 3 bases and 1 base respectively, with 18 bases between them. Germline loops: CDR1 MNHEY, CDR2 SMNVEV (reference sequence). The CDR3 runs 17 residues. CDR3 in amino acids: CASSLAHTTTWNTEAFF. CDR3 in DNA: TGTGCCAGCAGTTTGGCGCATACTACAACCTGGAACACTGAAGCTTTCTTT.

This clone was counted a few times. The V and J genes are TRBV6-2 or TRBV6-3 and TRBJ1-6, with 9 bases identical to TRBD1. This CDR3 spans 21 amino acids. The junction had 15 bases not matched to a gene; V was cut back by 3 bases and J by 0 bases. Germline V gene sequence: CDR1 MNHEY, CDR2 SVGEGT. DNA for the CDR3: TGTGCCAGCAGTTATGACCGGACAGGGGTCCATACAAGCTCCTATAATTCACCCCTCCACTTT. It codes for CASSYDRTGVHTSSYNSPLHF.

The chain has TRBV27 and TRBJ1-2, with D maybe TRBD1 (6 bases). The germline V gene has CDR1 MNHEY and CDR2 SMNVEV (reference sequence). V was cut by 6 bases and J by 8 bases, with 16 bases left in between. The CDR3 has 13 residues. CDR3: CASSPTGSRGYTF. CDR3 coding DNA: TGTGCCAGCAGCCCAACAGGGTCGAGAGGCTACACCTTC.

The chain joins TRBV6-6 to TRBJ1-4; 8 bases are a match to TRBD1. This CDR3 comprises 15 residues. Trimming cost V 5 bases and J 8 bases; bases outside gene matches: 10. The germline CDR1 and CDR2 sequences are MNHNY and SVGAGI (reference sequence). As DNA, the CDR3 is TGTGCCAGCAGTACGACGACAGGGGTAGGCGAAAAACTGTTTTTT. This encodes CASSTTTGVGEKLFF.

This sequence joins TRBV25-1 and TRBJ2-5; 9 bases are a match to TRBD2. V lost 5 bases and J lost 0; bases outside the gene matches: 1. The germline V gene encodes CDR1 MGHDK and CDR2 SYGVNS. The CDR3 is 14 residues long. CDR3 bases: TGTGCCAGCAGTCAGCGGGGGGACCAAGAGACCCAGTACTTC. It codes for CASSQRGDQETQYF.

This chain connects TRBV4-2 to TRBJ1-1; a weak D match, TRBD1 (6 bases). The V gene's germline CDR1 is LGHNA and CDR2 YNFKEQ. The CDR3 runs 15 residues. V lost 4 bases and J 1 base, leaving 13 bases between the germline ends. In nucleotides, the CDR3 is TGTGCCAGCAGCCGCCACAGGGACACGAACACTGAAGCTTTCTTT. Its translation is CASSRHRDTNTEAFF.

V usage is TRBV3-1 (or the pseudogene TRBV3-2) and J usage is TRBJ2-1; possibly TRBD2 for D (7 bases). V lost 4 bases, J lost 6 bases, and 16 bases lay in between. The CDR3 is 15 amino acids. CDR1 and CDR2 (germline): LGHDT, YNNKEL (reference sequence). CDR3 amino acids: CASSRTAGGLNEQFF. The CDR3 DNA is TGTGCCAGCAGCCGAACAGCCGGGGGGCTCAATGAGCAGTTCTTC.

The chain joins TRBV4-2 to TRBJ1-6, with D maybe TRBD1 (5 bases). The V and J ends lost 0 bases and 5 bases respectively, with 11 bases between them. The CDR3 loop spans 16 amino acids. Germline V gene data show CDR1 as LGHNA and CDR2 as YNFKEQ. The CDR3 DNA follows: TGTGCCAGCAGCCAAGATTTGGGGGGGGATAATTCACCCCTCCACTTT. It yields the protein CASSQDLGGDNSPLHF.

This chain links TRBV7-9 with TRBJ1-2; 9 bases map to TRBD1. CDR1 is SEHNR and CDR2 is FQNEAQ in the germline V gene (reference sequence). V shed 5 bases and J 4 bases; nucleotides not matched to a gene: 11. This CDR3 is 16 amino acids long. The CDR3 here is CASSKRQGGDSYGYTF. The CDR3 DNA reads as TGTGCCAGCAGCAAGAGACAGGGGGGTGATTCCTATGGCTACACCTTC.

The chain recombines TRBV28 with TRBJ1-1; TRBD1 aligns across 11 bases. V shed 6 bases and J 4 bases; nucleotides not matched to a gene: 7. The CDR3 length is 15 residues. CDR1 MDHEN and CDR2 SYDVKM come from the germline V gene. CDR3 loop: CASSTRGQGVTEAFF. CDR3 sequence (DNA): TGTGCCAGCAGCACCCGGGGACAGGGGGTCACTGAAGCTTTCTTT.

The rearrangement links TRBV4-1 to TRBJ1-2, with 7 bases lining up with TRBD1. CDR3 length: 15 amino acids. V dropped 1 base and J dropped 7; count of bases not matched to a gene: 9. Germline lookup yields CDR1 MGHRA and CDR2 YSYEKL. Written as DNA, the CDR3 is TGCGCCAGCAGCCAAGTGGCAGGGGGAGGCGTTGGCTACACCTTC. Amino acid sequence: CASSQVAGGGVGYTF.